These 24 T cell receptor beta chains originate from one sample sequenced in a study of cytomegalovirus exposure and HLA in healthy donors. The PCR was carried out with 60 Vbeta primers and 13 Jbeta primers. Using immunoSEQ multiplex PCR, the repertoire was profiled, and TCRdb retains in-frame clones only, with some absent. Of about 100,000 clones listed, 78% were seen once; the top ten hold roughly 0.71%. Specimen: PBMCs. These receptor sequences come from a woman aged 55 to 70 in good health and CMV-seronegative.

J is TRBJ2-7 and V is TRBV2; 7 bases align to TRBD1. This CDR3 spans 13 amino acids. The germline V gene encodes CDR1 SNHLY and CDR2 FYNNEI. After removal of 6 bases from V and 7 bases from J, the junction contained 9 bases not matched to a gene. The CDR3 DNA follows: TGTGCCAGCAGGCGACAGGGTTCATGGGAGCAGTACTTC. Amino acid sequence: CASRRQGSWEQYF.

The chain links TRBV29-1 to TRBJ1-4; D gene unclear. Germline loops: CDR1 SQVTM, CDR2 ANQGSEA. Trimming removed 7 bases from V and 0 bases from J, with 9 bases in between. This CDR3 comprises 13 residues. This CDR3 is CSALTATNEKLFF. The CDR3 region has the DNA TGCAGCGCACTCACCGCAACTAATGAAAAACTGTTTTTT.

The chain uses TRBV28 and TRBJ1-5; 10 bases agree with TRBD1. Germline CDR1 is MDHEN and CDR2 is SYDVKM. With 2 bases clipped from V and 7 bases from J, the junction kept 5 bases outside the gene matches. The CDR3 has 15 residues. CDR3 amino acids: CASSLGTGEGQPQHF. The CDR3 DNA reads TGTGCCAGCAGTTTAGGGACAGGGGAGGGCCAGCCCCAGCATTTT.

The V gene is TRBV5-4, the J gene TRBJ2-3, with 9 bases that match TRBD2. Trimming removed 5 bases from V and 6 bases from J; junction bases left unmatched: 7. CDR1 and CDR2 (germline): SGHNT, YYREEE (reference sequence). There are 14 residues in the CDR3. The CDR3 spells CASSIAGGPDTQYF. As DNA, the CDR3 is TGTGCCAGCAGTATTGCGGGGGGGCCTGATACGCAGTATTTT.

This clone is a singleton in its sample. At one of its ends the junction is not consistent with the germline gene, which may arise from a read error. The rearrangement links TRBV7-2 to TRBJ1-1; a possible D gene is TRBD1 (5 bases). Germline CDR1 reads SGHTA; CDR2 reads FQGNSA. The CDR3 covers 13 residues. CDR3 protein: CASSPSQGIESFF. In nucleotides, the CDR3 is TGTGCCAGCAGCCCATCGCAGGGCATTGAATCTTTCTTT.

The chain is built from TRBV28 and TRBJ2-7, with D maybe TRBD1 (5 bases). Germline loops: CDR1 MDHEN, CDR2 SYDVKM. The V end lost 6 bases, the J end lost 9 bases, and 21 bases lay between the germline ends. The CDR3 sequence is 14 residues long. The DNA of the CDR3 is TGTGCCAGCAGCTCCGGACCCAGGGCAGAGGCGCAGTACTTC. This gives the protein CASSSGPRAEAQYF. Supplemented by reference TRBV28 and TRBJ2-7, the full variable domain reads DVKVTQSSRYLVKRTGEKVFLECVQDMDHENMFWYRQDPGLGLRLIYFSYDVKMKEKGDIPEGYSVSREKKERFSLILESASTNQTSMYLCASSSGPRAEAQYFGPGTRLTVT.

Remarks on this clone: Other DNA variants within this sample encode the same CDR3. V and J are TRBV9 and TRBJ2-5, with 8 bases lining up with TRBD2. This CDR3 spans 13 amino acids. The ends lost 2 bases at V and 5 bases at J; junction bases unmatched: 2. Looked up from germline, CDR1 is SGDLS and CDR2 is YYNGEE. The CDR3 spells CASSVGGRETQYF. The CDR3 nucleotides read TGTGCCAGCAGCGTTGGCGGGAGGGAGACCCAGTACTTC. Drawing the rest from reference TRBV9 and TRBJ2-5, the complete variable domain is DSGVTQTPKHLITATGQRVTLRCSPRSGDLSVYWYQQSLDQGLQFLIQYYNGEERAKGNILERFSAQQFPDLHSELNLSSLELGDSALYFCASSVGGRETQYFGPGTRLLVL.

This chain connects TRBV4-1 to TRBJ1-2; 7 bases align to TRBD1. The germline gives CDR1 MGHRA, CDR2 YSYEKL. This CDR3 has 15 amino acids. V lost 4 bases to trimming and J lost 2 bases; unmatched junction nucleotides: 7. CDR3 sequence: CASSLPGQRNYGYTF. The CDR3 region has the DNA TGCGCCAGCAGCCTCCCGGGACAGCGAAACTATGGCTACACCTTC.

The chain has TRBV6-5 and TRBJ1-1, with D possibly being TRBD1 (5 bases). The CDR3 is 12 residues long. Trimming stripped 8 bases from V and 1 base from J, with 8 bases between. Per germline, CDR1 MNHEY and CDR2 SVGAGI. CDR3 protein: CASGRGNTEAFF. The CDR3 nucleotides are TGTGCCAGCGGAAGGGGGAACACTGAAGCTTTCTTT.

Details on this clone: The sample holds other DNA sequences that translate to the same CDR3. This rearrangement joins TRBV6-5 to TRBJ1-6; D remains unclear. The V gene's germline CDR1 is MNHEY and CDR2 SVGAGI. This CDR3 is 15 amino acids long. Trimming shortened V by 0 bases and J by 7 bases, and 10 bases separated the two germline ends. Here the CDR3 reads CASSYSPVPNSPLHF. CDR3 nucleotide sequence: TGTGCCAGCAGTTACTCACCAGTACCGAATTCACCCCTCCACTTT.

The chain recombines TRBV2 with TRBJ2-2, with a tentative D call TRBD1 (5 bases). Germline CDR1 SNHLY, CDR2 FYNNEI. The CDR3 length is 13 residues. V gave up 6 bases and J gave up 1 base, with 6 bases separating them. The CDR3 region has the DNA TGTGCCAGCAGAGGGGTGAACACCGGGGAGCTGTTTTTT. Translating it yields CASRGVNTGELFF.

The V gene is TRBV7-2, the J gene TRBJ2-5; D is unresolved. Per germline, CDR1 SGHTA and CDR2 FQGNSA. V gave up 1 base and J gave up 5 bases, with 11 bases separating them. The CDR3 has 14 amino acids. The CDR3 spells CASSLGSVGETQYF. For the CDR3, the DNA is TGTGCCAGCAGCTTAGGTTCGGTCGGGGAGACCCAGTACTTC.

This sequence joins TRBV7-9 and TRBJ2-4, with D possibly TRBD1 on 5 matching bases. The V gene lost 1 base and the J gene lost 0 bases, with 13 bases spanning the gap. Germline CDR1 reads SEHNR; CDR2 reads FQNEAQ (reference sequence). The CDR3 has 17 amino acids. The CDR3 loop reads CASSLGVRGIAKNIQYF. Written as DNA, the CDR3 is TGTGCCAGCAGCTTAGGTGTTAGGGGAATAGCCAAAAACATTCAGTACTTC.

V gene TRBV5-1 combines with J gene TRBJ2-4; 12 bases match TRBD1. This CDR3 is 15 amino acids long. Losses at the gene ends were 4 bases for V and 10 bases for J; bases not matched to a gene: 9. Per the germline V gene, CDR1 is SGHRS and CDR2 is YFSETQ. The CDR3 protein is CASSPPGQGAEIQYF. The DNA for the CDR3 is TGCGCCAGCAGCCCCCCGGGACAGGGGGCTGAAATTCAGTACTTC.

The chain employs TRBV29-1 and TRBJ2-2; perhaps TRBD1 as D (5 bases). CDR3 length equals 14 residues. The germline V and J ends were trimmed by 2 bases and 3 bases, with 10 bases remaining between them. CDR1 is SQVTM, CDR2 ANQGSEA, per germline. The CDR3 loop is CSVERGRDTGELFF. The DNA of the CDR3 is TGCAGCGTTGAAAGGGGCAGGGACACCGGGGAGCTGTTTTTT.

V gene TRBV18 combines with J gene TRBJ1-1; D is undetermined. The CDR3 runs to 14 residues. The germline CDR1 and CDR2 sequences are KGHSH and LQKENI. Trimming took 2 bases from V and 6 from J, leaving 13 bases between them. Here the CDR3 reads CASSPYSLIAEAFF. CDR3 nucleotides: TGTGCCAGCTCACCATACAGTCTCATAGCTGAAGCTTTCTTT.

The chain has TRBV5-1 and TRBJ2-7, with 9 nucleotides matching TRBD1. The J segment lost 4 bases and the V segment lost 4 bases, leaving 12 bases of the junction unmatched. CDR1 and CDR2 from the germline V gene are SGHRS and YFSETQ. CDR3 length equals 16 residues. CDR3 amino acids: CASSRLDTGGRYEQYF. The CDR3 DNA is TGCGCCAGCAGCCGATTAGATACAGGGGGCAGGTACGAGCAGTACTTC.

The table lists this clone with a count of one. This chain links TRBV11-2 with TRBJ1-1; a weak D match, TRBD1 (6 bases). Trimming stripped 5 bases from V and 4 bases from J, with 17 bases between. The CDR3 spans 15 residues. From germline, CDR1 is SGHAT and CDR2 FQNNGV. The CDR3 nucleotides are TGTGCCAGCAGCCCCTGGGACAATATAGGCACTGAAGCTTTCTTT. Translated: CASSPWDNIGTEAFF. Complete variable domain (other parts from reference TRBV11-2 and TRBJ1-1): EAGVAQSPRYKIIEKRQSVAFWCNPISGHATLYWYQQILGQGPKLLIQFQNNGVVDDSQLPKDRFSAERLKGVDSTLKIQPAKLEDSAVYLCASSPWDNIGTEAFFGQGTRLTVV.

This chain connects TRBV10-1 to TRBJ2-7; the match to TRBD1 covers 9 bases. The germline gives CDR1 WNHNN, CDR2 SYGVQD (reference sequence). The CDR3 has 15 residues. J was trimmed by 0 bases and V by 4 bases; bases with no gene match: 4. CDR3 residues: CASSAGTGYSYEQYF. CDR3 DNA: TGCGCCAGCAGTGCGGGGACAGGGTACTCCTACGAGCAGTACTTC.

CDR3 sequence: CSYRDNTGELFF. CDR3 coding DNA: TGCAGCTACAGGGATAACACCGGGGAGCTGTTTTTT. The chain uses TRBV29-1 and TRBJ2-2; D is perhaps TRBD1 (6 bases). Germline CDR1 reads SQVTM; CDR2 reads ANQGSEA. The germline V and J ends were trimmed by 8 bases and 2 bases, with 9 bases remaining between them. The CDR3 covers 12 residues.

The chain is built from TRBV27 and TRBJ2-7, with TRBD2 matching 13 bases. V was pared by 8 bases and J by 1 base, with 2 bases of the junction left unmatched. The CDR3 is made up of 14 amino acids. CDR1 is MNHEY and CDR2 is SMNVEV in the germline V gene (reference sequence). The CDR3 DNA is TGTGCCAGCCGACTAGCGGGAGGATCCTACGAGCAGTACTTC. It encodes CASRLAGGSYEQYF.

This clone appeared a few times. The CDR3 DNA reads as TGTGCCAGCAGCTTAGCGAACGAGGGATACTACACCTTC. Residues: CASSLANEGYYTF. The chain links TRBV7-2 to TRBJ1-2; D uncertain. This CDR3 contains 13 residues. Per the germline V gene, CDR1 is SGHTA and CDR2 is FQGNSA. V lost 0 bases, J lost 10 bases, and 12 bases lay in between.

The CDR3 protein is CASSQSLGALEAFF. CDR3 sequence (DNA): TGCGCCAGCAGCCAATCCCTGGGGGCGCTTGAAGCTTTCTTT. The V and J genes are TRBV4-3 and TRBJ1-1; TRBD1 might be the D (6 bases). The CDR3 length is 14 residues. V dropped 2 bases and J dropped 7 bases, with 14 bases sitting between them. Germline loops: CDR1 LGHNA, CDR2 YSLEER.

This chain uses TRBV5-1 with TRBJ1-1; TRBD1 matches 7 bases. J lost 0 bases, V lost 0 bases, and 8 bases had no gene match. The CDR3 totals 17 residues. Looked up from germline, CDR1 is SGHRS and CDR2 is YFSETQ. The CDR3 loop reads CASSLGGQRLLNTEAFF. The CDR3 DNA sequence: TGCGCCAGCAGCTTGGGGGGACAGCGTCTCTTGAACACTGAAGCTTTCTTT.